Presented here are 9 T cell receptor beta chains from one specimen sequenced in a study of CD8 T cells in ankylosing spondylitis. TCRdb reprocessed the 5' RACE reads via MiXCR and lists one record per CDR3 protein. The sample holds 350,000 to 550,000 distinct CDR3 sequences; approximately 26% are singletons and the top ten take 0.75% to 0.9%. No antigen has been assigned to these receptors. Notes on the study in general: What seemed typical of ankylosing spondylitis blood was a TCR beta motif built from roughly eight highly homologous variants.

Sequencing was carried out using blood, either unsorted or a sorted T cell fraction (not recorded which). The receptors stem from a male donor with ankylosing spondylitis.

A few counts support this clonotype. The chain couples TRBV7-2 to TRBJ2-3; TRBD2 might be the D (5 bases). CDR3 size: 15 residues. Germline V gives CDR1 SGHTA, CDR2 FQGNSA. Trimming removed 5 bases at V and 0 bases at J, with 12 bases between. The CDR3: CASSAQSGSTDTQYF. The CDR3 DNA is TGTGCCAGCAGCGCTCAGAGCGGTAGCACAGATACGCAGTATTTT.

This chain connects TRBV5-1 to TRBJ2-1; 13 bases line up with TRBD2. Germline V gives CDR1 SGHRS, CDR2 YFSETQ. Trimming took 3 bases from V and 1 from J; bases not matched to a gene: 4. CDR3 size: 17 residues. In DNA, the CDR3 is TGCGCCAGCAGCTGGACTAGCGGGAGAGGGTCCTACAATGAGCAGTTCTTC. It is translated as CASSWTSGRGSYNEQFF.

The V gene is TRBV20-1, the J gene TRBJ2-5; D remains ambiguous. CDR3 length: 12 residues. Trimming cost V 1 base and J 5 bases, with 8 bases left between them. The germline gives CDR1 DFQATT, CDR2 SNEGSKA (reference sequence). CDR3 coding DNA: TGCAGTGCTAGAGTCATTGATGAGACCCAGTACTTC. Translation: CSARVIDETQYF.

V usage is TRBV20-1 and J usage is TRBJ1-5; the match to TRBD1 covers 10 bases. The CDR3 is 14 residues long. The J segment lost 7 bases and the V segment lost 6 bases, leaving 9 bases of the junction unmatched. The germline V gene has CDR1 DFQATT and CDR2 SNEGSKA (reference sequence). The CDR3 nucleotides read TGCAGTGCGTTGGGACAGGGGATTGGGCAGCCCCAGCATTTT. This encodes CSALGQGIGQPQHF.

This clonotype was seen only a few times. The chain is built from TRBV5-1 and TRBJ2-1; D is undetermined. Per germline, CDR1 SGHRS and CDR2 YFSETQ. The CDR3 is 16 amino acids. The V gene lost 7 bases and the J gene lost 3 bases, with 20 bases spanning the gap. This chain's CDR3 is CASFDGRVGVYNEQFF. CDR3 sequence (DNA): TGCGCCAGCTTCGATGGGCGCGTTGGGGTCTACAATGAGCAGTTCTTC. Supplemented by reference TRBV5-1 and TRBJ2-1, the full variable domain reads KAGVTQTPRYLIKTRGQQVTLSCSPISGHRSVSWYQQTPGQGLQFLFEYFSETQRNKGNFPGRFSGRQFSNSRSEMNVSTLELGDSALYLCASFDGRVGVYNEQFFGPGTRLTVL.

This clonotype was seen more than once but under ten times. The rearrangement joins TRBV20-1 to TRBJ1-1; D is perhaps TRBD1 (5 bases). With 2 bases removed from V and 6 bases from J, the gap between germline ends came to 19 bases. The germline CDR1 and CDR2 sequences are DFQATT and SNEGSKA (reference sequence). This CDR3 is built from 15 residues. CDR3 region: CSARPPGLRGSEAFF. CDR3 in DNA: TGCAGTGCTAGACCCCCGGGACTCCGAGGGTCTGAAGCTTTCTTT.

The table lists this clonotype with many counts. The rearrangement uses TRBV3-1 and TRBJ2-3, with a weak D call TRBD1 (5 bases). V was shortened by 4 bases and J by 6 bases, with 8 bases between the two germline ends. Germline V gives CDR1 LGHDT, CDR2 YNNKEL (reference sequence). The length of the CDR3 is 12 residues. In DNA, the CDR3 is TGTGCCAGCAGCCCCTACAGGGATACGCAGTATTTT. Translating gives CASSPYRDTQYF.

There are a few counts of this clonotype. The chain's CDR3 is CASSFKNRGIPDTQYF. The DNA for the CDR3 is TGTGCCAGCAGTTTCAAGAACAGGGGCATCCCAGATACGCAGTATTTT. This rearrangement joins TRBV27 to TRBJ2-3, with 7 nucleotides matching TRBD1. Germline V gene sequence: CDR1 MNHEY, CDR2 SMNVEV (reference sequence). The CDR3 length is 16 residues. V lost 3 bases, J lost 4 bases, and 10 bases stayed unmatched.

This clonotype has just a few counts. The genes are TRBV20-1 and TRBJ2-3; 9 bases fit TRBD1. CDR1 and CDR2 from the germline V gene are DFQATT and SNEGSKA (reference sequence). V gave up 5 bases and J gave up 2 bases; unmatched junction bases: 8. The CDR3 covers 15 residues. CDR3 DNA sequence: TGCAGTGCTTTCTCCGGGACAGGGAACACAGATACGCAGTATTTT. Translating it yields CSAFSGTGNTDTQYF.